This entry lists 32 T cell receptor beta chains sequenced from one sample in a study of T cells in Graves' hyperthyroidism and ophthalmopathy. The source material, RNA transcripts, was used to amplify TCR beta CDR3 regions. RT-PCR in the first round (using the HTBI primer set) targeted the TCR CDR3. From the multiplex PCR reads, TCRdb called clonotypes with MiXCR, one entry per CDR3 protein. The data show around 190,000 distinct CDR3 sequences, roughly a sixth seen once. Sequenced sample: blood. The source is a woman between 50 and 59 years old with Graves' hyperthyroidism.

The V gene is TRBV2, the J gene TRBJ1-6, with D uncertain. This CDR3 comprises 12 residues. Trimming took off 7 bases at V and 7 bases at J, with 8 bases between the two ends. The germline V gene has CDR1 SNHLY and CDR2 FYNNEI. The CDR3 reads CASTIQNSPLHF. In DNA, the CDR3 is TGTGCCAGCACCATACAGAATTCACCCCTCCACTTT.

The sample holds a few counts of this clonotype. Sequence at one end of the junction differs from germline and may be a read error. CDR3 in DNA: TGTGCCAGCAGTCAAGGGGGGGCCCCCTACGAGCAGTACTTC. Translation: CASSQGGAPYEQYF. V and J are TRBV14 and TRBJ2-7; D is possibly TRBD2 (7 bases). The CDR3 is 14 residues long. Germline CDR1 reads SGHDN; CDR2 reads FVKESK. The full variable domain, rest sourced from reference TRBV14 and TRBJ2-7, is EAGVTQFPSHSVIEKGQTVTLRCDPISGHDNLYWYRRVMGKEIKFLLHFVKESKQDESGMPNNRFLAERTGGTYSTLKVQPAELEDSGVYFCASSQGGAPYEQYFGPGTRLTVT.

This clonotype was seen many times. V is TRBV7-2 and J is TRBJ2-7; the D gene is possibly TRBD1 (6 bases). The CDR3 contains 13 residues. V was cut by 2 bases and J by 2 bases, with 7 bases left in between. The germline V gene encodes CDR1 SGHTA and CDR2 FQGNSA. The CDR3 DNA follows: TGTGCCAGCAGCTTAACAGGGCCCTACGAGCAGTACTTC. Its translation is CASSLTGPYEQYF.

The J gene is TRBJ1-1, the V gene TRBV11-2, with unresolved D. This CDR3 has 15 amino acids. V dropped 0 bases and J dropped 1 base, with 9 bases sitting between them. Germline V gene data show CDR1 as SGHAT and CDR2 as FQNNGV. The CDR3 sequence is CASSLEGRRNTEAFF. The CDR3 region has the DNA TGTGCCAGCAGCTTAGAGGGCAGGAGGAACACTGAAGCTTTCTTT.

Many counts were recorded for this clonotype. This chain joins TRBV13 and TRBJ2-1; TRBD2 matches 12 bases. V gave up 0 bases and J gave up 7 bases; unmatched junction bases: 7. The CDR3 runs 17 residues. Germline CDR1 is PRHDT and CDR2 is FYEKMQ (reference sequence). The CDR3 sequence: CASSLGTSGSTWNEQFF. As DNA, the CDR3 is TGTGCCAGCAGCTTAGGGACTAGCGGGAGTACGTGGAATGAGCAGTTCTTC.

The chain couples TRBV11-2 to TRBJ1-5, with 9 bases identical to TRBD1. There are 15 residues in the CDR3. Germline lookup yields CDR1 SGHAT and CDR2 FQNNGV. V shed 1 base, J shed 6 bases, and the junction held 4 bases outside the gene matches. This chain's CDR3 is CASSLGGQGTQPQHF. DNA for the CDR3: TGTGCCAGCAGCTTAGGGGGACAGGGTACTCAGCCCCAGCATTTT.

This clonotype appeared many times. V and J are TRBV6-1 and TRBJ2-7, with D possibly being TRBD1 (6 bases). Germline V gene lookup returns CDR1 MNHNS and CDR2 SASEGT. Between the trimmed V and J ends, which lost 6 bases and 3 bases, there was a span of 12 bases. CDR3 length: 13 residues. As DNA, the CDR3 is TGTGCCAGCAGAAGAACAGGGTTCTACGAGCAGTACTTC. Encoded protein: CASRRTGFYEQYF.

Ten or more counts support this clonotype. V usage is TRBV9 and J usage is TRBJ1-1; 7 bases fit TRBD1. V gave up 5 bases and J gave up 0 bases; unmatched junction bases: 4. Germline loops: CDR1 SGDLS, CDR2 YYNGEE. The CDR3 sequence is 14 residues long. CDR3 sequence: CASSITGVNTEAFF. The CDR3 nucleotides read TGTGCCAGCAGTATAACAGGGGTGAACACTGAAGCTTTCTTT. The full variable domain, rest sourced from reference TRBV9 and TRBJ1-1, is DSGVTQTPKHLITATGQRVTLRCSPRSGDLSVYWYQQSLDQGLQFLIQYYNGEERAKGNILERFSAQQFPDLHSELNLSSLELGDSALYFCASSITGVNTEAFFGQGTRLTVV.

This clonotype was seen at least ten times. The chain couples TRBV7-9 to TRBJ1-2, with a weak D call TRBD1 (6 bases). The ends were cut back, 5 bases at V and 2 bases at J, with 9 bases in the middle. This CDR3 contains 13 residues. The germline V gene has CDR1 SEHNR and CDR2 FQNEAQ (reference sequence). The CDR3 nucleotides read TGTGCCAGCAGCATAACAGGGAACTATGGCTACACCTTC. Its translation: CASSITGNYGYTF.

This clonotype was observed at least ten times. The V call is TRBV12-3 or TRBV12-4, the J call TRBJ2-5; TRBD2 matches 8 bases. This CDR3 comprises 15 residues. V shed 5 bases and J 4 bases; nucleotides not matched to a gene: 9. In nucleotides, the CDR3 is TGTGCCAGCAGTCCCTCTACGAGCGGGGGAGAGACCCAGTACTTC. This translates into CASSPSTSGGETQYF.

This clonotype showed up many times. The chain joins TRBV10-2 to TRBJ1-1; a weak D match, TRBD1 (5 bases). The V and J ends lost 8 bases and 4 bases respectively, with 8 bases between them. The CDR3 sequence is 11 residues long. Germline V gene lookup returns CDR1 WSHSY and CDR2 SAAADI. The CDR3 reads CASWGSTEAFF. CDR3 nucleotides: TGCGCCAGCTGGGGGAGCACTGAAGCTTTCTTT.

This clonotype showed up just a few times. The chain has TRBV18 and TRBJ1-4; 7 bases are shared with TRBD1. Looked up from germline, CDR1 is KGHSH and CDR2 is LQKENI. V was pared by 5 bases and J by 5 bases, with 2 bases of the junction left unmatched. This CDR3 has 13 amino acids. CDR3 sequence (DNA): TGTGCCAGCTCATCGACAGGGAATGAAAAACTGTTTTTT. It specifies CASSSTGNEKLFF.

This clonotype was detected many times. The gene calls are TRBV3-1 and TRBJ1-1; tentatively, D is TRBD1 (5 bases). The germline gives CDR1 LGHDT, CDR2 YNNKEL (reference sequence). CDR3 length: 16 amino acids. V lost 4 bases and J lost 0, with 15 bases in between. The CDR3, as DNA: TGTGCCAGCAGCCTCGGCGGGGCCACGATGAACACTGAAGCTTTCTTT. Translated, it gives CASSLGGATMNTEAFF.

This clonotype appeared many times. V is TRBV27 and J is TRBJ1-5; 7 nucleotides match TRBD1. J was trimmed by 2 bases and V by 3 bases; bases with no gene match: 4. The CDR3 has 15 residues. CDR1 MNHEY and CDR2 SMNVEV come from the germline V gene (reference sequence). The DNA of the CDR3 is TGTGCCAGCAGTTTTTCAGGACAGGGCAATCAGCCCCAGCATTTT. Its translation is CASSFSGQGNQPQHF.

The chain combines TRBV27 with TRBJ2-7; D is undetermined. Looked up from germline, CDR1 is MNHEY and CDR2 is SMNVEV (reference sequence). V gave up 5 bases and J gave up 0 bases, with 5 bases separating them. The CDR3 totals 12 residues. CDR3 protein: CASSAYSYEQYF. CDR3 sequence (DNA): TGTGCCAGCAGTGCGTACTCCTACGAGCAGTACTTC.

This clonotype was recorded many times. The rearrangement joins TRBV28 to TRBJ2-7; TRBD1 matches 8 bases. This CDR3 is 14 amino acids long. From germline, CDR1 is MDHEN and CDR2 SYDVKM. With V trimmed by 6 bases and J by 0 bases, 4 bases remained unmatched. The CDR3 sequence: CASSSDRGSYEQYF. The CDR3 DNA is TGTGCCAGCAGCTCAGACAGGGGCTCCTACGAGCAGTACTTC.

This sequence joins TRBV5-1 and TRBJ1-1; 7 nucleotides agree with TRBD1. The V gene's germline CDR1 is SGHRS and CDR2 YFSETQ. V lost 4 bases and J lost 7; bases outside the gene matches: 19. There are 17 residues in the CDR3. CDR3 region: CASSSHLRGQRYSEAFF. DNA of the CDR3: TGCGCCAGCAGCAGCCACCTACGGGGACAGCGATATAGTGAAGCTTTCTTT.

This clonotype was detected many times. The chain carries TRBV12-3 or TRBV12-4 and TRBJ1-3; 7 nucleotides align to TRBD1. The CDR3 runs 14 residues. J was trimmed by 4 bases and V by 3 bases; bases with no gene match: 3. The CDR3 nucleotides read TGTGCCAGCAGTTTGGGGGACAGAGGAAACACCATATATTTT. It specifies CASSLGDRGNTIYF.

This clonotype was detected a few times. The chain has TRBV5-1 and TRBJ1-2; 8 positions agree with TRBD1. Germline V CDR1 and CDR2: SGHRS, YFSETQ. The ends lost 0 bases at V and 8 bases at J; junction bases unmatched: 9. The CDR3 contains 15 residues. The CDR3 DNA sequence: TGCGCCAGCAGCTTGGCAGGACAGGGCGTAGTGGGCTACACCTTC. Translated, it gives CASSLAGQGVVGYTF.

This clonotype was seen more than once but under ten times. One junction end disagrees with the germline gene, perhaps due to a read error. DNA of the CDR3: TGTGCTAGCAGCCCAGGACTAGCGGGAGCGCATACGCAGTATTTT. It yields the protein CASSPGLAGAHTQYF. The chain carries TRBV7-7 and TRBJ2-3; TRBD2 matches 13 bases. The V gene's germline CDR1 is SSHAT and CDR2 FNYEAQ (reference sequence). The CDR3 is 15 residues long.

Ten or more counts support this clonotype. The CDR3 nucleotides read TGTGCCACCAGTGATACGGCTCAGCCCCAGCATTTT. This gives the protein CATSDTAQPQHF. The V gene is TRBV24-1, the J gene TRBJ1-5, with unresolved D. CDR1 KGHDR and CDR2 SFDVKD come from the germline V gene. The CDR3 totals 12 residues. Trimming took off 3 bases at V and 6 bases at J, with 5 bases between the two ends.

Many counts were recorded for this clonotype. A junction boundary mismatches the germline segment, possibly from a read error. The J gene is TRBJ2-7, the V gene TRBV20-1, with D tentatively TRBD1 or TRBD2 (5 bases each). The CDR3 has 14 amino acids. Germline CDR1 and CDR2: DFQATT and SNEGSKA (reference sequence). CDR3 sequence: CSARAPGTDYEQYF. The CDR3 nucleotides read TGCAGTGCAAGAGCTCCCGGGACCGACTACGAGCAGTACTTC.

There are many counts of this clonotype. V is TRBV28 and J is TRBJ2-5; D remains unclear. This CDR3 spans 14 amino acids. V was pared by 6 bases and J by 8 bases, with 19 bases between. CDR1 MDHEN and CDR2 SYDVKM come from the germline V gene. CDR3 region: CASSLSLGPSTQYF. The CDR3 DNA follows: TGTGCCAGCAGCCTGTCCCTTGGGCCATCCACCCAGTACTTC.

This clonotype has a handful of counts. The chain recombines TRBV19 with TRBJ1-1, with D maybe TRBD1 (5 bases). The CDR3 is 13 amino acids. In germline, CDR1 is LNHDA, CDR2 SQIVND (reference sequence). V lost 4 bases and J 6 bases, leaving 12 bases between the germline ends. CDR3 protein: CASSTQRGAEAFF. CDR3 bases: TGTGCCAGTAGTACACAGAGGGGAGCTGAAGCTTTCTTT.

The CDR3 is CASSLRASYEQYF. The CDR3 DNA reads as TGTGCCAGCAGCCTACGGGCCTCCTACGAGCAGTACTTC. V and J are TRBV14 and TRBJ2-7; no clear D gene. Per germline, CDR1 SGHDN and CDR2 FVKESK. The CDR3 has 13 amino acids. Trimming pared 4 bases from V and 0 bases from J, leaving 7 bases between.

This clonotype was recorded many times. The CDR3 region is CASSLGQNNSPLHF. Written as DNA, the CDR3 is TGTGCCAGCAGCTTAGGCCAGAATAATTCACCCCTCCACTTT. The J gene is TRBJ1-6, the V gene TRBV11-2, with D hard to call. With 1 base removed from V and 5 bases from J, the gap between germline ends came to 6 bases. The V gene's germline CDR1 is SGHAT and CDR2 FQNNGV. CDR3 length: 14 residues.

In its sample, this clonotype was seen many times. The rearrangement uses TRBV20-1 and TRBJ2-5, with D possibly matching TRBD2 (7 bases). Germline-derived CDR1 and CDR2 are DFQATT and SNEGSKA (reference sequence). The CDR3 is made up of 15 amino acids. Trimming pared 3 bases from V and 5 bases from J, leaving 19 bases between. The CDR3 coding sequence is TGCAGTGCTAGGGTAGCGGGTCGAGGGGGGGAGACCCAGTACTTC. This sequence encodes CSARVAGRGGETQYF.

This clonotype was found many times. J is TRBJ2-5 and V is TRBV20-1; 15 nucleotides match TRBD2. Germline CDR1 is DFQATT and CDR2 is SNEGSKA (reference sequence). The CDR3 totals 17 residues. V lost 6 bases and J lost 5; bases outside the gene matches: 13. The DNA of the CDR3 is TGCAGTGCAAAACCGGGACTAGCGGGAGGTGGAGTTGAGACCCAGTACTTC. Its translation is CSAKPGLAGGGVETQYF.

This clonotype was detected ten times or more. The chain links TRBV20-1 to TRBJ2-1; D is tentatively TRBD1 or TRBD2 (6 bases each). V gave up 6 bases and J gave up 6 bases, with 18 bases separating them. The CDR3 length is 14 residues. The germline CDR1 and CDR2 sequences are DFQATT and SNEGSKA (reference sequence). CDR3 sequence reads: CSANIAVGGNEQFF. CDR3 DNA sequence: TGCAGTGCCAACATAGCGGTAGGGGGCAATGAGCAGTTCTTC.

This clonotype has just a few counts. The J gene is TRBJ2-1, the V gene TRBV10-1, with D tentatively TRBD1 or TRBD2 (5 bases each). The CDR3 has 12 residues. V was pared by 2 bases and J by 10 bases, with 9 bases between. Germline CDR1 reads WNHNN; CDR2 reads SYGVQD (reference sequence). CDR3 protein: CASSEGTLEQFF. CDR3 DNA: TGCGCCAGCAGTGAGGGGACCTTAGAGCAGTTCTTC.

This clonotype was counted only a few times. The chain joins TRBV14 to TRBJ2-4; the D call may be TRBD1 or TRBD2 (6 bases each). CDR1 is SGHDN and CDR2 is FVKESK in the germline V gene. V shed 1 base and J shed 7 bases, with 20 bases lying between them. CDR3 length: 17 residues. In DNA, the CDR3 is TGTGCCAGCAGCCAAGGAAGCGGCTGGGGGGCTCAGAACATTCAGTACTTC. Translated, it gives CASSQGSGWGAQNIQYF. Full variable domain (missing parts from reference TRBV14 and TRBJ2-4): EAGVTQFPSHSVIEKGQTVTLRCDPISGHDNLYWYRRVMGKEIKFLLHFVKESKQDESGMPNNRFLAERTGGTYSTLKVQPAELEDSGVYFCASSQGSGWGAQNIQYFGAGTRLSVL.

This clonotype showed up many times. This chain connects TRBV30 to TRBJ1-1; D possibly corresponds to TRBD1 (6 bases). This CDR3 spans 14 amino acids. V lost 3 bases, J lost 6 bases, and 17 bases lay in between. Per the germline V gene, CDR1 is GTSNPN and CDR2 is SVGIG (reference sequence). Written as DNA, the CDR3 is TGTGCCTGGAGGGGGGGACACGGTTTGTCTGAAGCTTTCTTT. Its protein product is CAWRGGHGLSEAFF.